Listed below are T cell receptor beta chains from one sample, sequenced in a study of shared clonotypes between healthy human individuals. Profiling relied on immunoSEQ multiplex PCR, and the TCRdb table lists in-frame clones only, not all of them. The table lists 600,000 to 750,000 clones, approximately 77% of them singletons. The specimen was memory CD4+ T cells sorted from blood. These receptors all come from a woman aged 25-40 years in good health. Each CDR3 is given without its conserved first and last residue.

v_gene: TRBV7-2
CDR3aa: ASSSYLGEQY

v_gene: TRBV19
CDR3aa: ASSPSVGRGNTEAF

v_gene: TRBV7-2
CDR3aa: ASSFLPGQGANQPQH

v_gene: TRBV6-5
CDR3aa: ASSYSEATSYEQY

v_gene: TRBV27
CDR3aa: ASSLREGSNTEAF

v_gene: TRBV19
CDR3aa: ASVETGGAQGYT

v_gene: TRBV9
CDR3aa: ASSPREGRVNTEAF

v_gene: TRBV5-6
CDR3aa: ASSDALKRGFYNEQF

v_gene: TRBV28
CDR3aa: ASSLRVGRSGANVLT

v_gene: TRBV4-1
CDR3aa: ASSQQYGGELF

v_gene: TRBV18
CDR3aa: ASSPMGTSSGNTIY

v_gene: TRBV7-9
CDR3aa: ASSPPIAFLKSSYNEQF

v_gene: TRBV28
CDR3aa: ASSTIQDTGELF

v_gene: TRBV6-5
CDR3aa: ASSYDLPSSGNTIY

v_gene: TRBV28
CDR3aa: ASSLGLDTDTQY

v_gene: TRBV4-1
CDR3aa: ASSQGTGSIEDTGELF

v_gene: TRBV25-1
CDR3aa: ASTQSGRGAETQY

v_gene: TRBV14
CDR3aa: ASSKGVRMAF

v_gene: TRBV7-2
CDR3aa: ASSSNFRTDTQY

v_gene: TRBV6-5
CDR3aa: ASSSNTDTQY

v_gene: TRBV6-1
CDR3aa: ASSEQAPSTDTQY

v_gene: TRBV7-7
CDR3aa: ASSSTAGEKLF

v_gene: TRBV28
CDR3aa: ASSPSRGYEQY

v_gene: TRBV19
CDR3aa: ASSIRQINQPQH

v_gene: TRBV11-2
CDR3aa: ASSLGRDGVVDVGLEAF

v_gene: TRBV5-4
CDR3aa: ASSLPGQGNTEAF

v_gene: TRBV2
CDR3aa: ASSDLGLLPPVYQETQY

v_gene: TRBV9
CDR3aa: ASSVGIGRAYEQY

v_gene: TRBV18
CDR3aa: ASSRDRVYNEQF

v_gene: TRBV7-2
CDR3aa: ASSTQREVTQY

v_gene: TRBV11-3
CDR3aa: ASSPGTFNTGELF

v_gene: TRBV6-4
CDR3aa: ASSRQGGNQPQH

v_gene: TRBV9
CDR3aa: ASSVDPPGTQY

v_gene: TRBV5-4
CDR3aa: ASSLAGSWTEAF

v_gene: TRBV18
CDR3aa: ASSPPVMETQY

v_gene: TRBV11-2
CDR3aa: ASSLSRGRDTQY

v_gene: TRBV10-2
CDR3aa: ASQEAGDGNEQF

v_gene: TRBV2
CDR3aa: ASRLAVNTGELF

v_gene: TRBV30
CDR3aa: AWSQSTGATDTQY